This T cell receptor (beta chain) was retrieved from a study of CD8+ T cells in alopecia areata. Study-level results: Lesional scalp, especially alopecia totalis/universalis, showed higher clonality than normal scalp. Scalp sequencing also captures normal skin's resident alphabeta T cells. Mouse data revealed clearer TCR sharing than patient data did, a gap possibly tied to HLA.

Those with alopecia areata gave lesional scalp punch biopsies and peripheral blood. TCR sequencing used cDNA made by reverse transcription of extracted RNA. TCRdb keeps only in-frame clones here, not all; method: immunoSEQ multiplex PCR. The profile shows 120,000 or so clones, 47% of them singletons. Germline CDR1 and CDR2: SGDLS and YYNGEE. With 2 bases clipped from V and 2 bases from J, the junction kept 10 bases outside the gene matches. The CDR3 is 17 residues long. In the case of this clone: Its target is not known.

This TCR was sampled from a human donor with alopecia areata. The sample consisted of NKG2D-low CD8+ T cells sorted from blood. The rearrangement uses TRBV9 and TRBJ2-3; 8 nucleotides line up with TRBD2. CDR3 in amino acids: CASSVPSAGAYTDTQYF. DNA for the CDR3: TGTGCCAGCAGCGTTCCCTCAGCGGGGGCCTACACAGATACGCAGTATTTT.